This TCR beta chain originates from a study of OX40 agonist ivuxolimab in advanced cancers. Study-wide context: An agonistic anti-OX40 (CD134) antibody, ivuxolimab, was used to treat the patients. Patients were dosed intravenously with ivuxolimab at 0.01 to 10 mg/kg every 2 weeks.

Per germline, CDR1 SGHNT and CDR2 YYREEE (reference sequence). V was pared by 0 bases and J by 5 bases, with 8 bases between. CDR3 size: 13 residues. About this clone itself: Antigen unknown.

Measured with immunoSEQ multiplex PCR; TCRdb has only the in-frame clones, and not every one. The sample has 65,000 to 95,000 clones, 83% seen once. Findings and limits, study-wide: CD4+ and CD8+ T cells in blood underwent clonal expansion by week 6 at 0.1 to 3.0 mg/kg.

The specimen comprised CD4+ or CD8+ T cells sorted from blood, sampled in a trial of the OX40 agonist ivuxolimab. The sequence came from an adult with an advanced solid tumor such as melanoma, head and neck, liver or kidney cancer. J is TRBJ1-1 and V is TRBV5-4; D gene unclear. In nucleotides, the CDR3 is TGTGCCAGCAGCTTGGGGGCTGGGACTGAAGCTTTCTTT. This codes for CASSLGAGTEAFF. Complete variable domain (other parts from reference TRBV5-4 and TRBJ1-1): ETGVTQSPTHLIKTRGQQVTLRCSSQSGHNTVSWYQQALGQGPQFIFQYYREEENGRGNFPPRFSGLQFPNYSSELNVNALELDDSALYLCASSLGAGTEAFFGQGTRLTVV.